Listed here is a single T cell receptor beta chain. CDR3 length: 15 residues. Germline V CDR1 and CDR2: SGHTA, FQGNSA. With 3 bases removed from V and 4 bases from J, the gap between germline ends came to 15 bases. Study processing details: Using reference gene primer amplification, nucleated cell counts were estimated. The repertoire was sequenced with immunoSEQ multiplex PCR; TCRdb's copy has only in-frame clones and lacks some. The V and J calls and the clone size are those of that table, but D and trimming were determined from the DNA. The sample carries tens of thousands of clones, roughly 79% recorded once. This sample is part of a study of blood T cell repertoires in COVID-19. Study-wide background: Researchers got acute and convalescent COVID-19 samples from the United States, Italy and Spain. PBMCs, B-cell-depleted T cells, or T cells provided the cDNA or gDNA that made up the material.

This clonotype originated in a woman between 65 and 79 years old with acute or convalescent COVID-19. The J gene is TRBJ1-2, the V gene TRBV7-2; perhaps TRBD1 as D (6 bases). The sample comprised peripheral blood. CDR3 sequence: CASSFPGGQLYGYTF. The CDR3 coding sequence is TGTGCCAGCAGCTTCCCTGGAGGACAGCTCTATGGCTACACCTTC.